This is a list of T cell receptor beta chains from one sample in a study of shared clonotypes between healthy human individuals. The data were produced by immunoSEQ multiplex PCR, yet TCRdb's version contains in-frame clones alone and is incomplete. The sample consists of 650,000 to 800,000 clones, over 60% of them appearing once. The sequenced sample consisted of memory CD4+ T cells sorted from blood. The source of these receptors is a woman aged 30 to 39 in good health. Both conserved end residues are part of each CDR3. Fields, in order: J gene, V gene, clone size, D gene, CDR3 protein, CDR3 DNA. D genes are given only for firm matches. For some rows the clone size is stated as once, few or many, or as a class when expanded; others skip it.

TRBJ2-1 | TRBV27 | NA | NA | CATGSVSSYNEQFF | TGTGCCACAGGTAGCGTTAGCTCCTACAATGAGCAGTTCTTC
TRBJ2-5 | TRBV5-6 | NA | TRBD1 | CASSTAYRGPRVQETQYF | TGTGCCAGCAGCACTGCTTACAGGGGGCCACGGGTACAAGAGACCCAGTACTTC
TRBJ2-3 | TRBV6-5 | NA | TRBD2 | CASSRDYGDTQYF | TGTGCCAGCAGTCGGGACTATGGGGATACGCAGTATTTT
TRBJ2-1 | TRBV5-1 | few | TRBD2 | CASSSLADNEQFF | TGCGCCAGCAGCTCTCTAGCGGACAATGAGCAGTTCTTC
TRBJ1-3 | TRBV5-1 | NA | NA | CASRLTVSGNTIYF | TGCGCCAGCAGGTTGACAGTGTCTGGAAACACCATATATTTT
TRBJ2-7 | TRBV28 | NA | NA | CASSPATVPYEQYF | TGTGCCAGCAGCCCAGCGACAGTTCCCTACGAGCAGTACTTC
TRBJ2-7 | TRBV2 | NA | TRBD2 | CASSERASGKHEQYF | TGTGCCAGCAGTGAACGGGCTAGCGGGAAGCACGAGCAGTACTTC
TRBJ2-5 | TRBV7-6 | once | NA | CASSLAPGYLETQYF | TGTGCCAGCAGCTTAGCTCCGGGGTATTTGGAGACCCAGTACTTC
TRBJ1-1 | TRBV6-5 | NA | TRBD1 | CASSYSTGQGTTEAFF | TGTGCCAGCAGTTACTCGACGGGACAGGGGACCACTGAAGCTTTCTTT
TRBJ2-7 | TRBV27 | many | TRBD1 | CASSLLSGTGAYEQYF | TGTGCCAGCAGTCTTCTAAGTGGGACAGGGGCCTACGAGCAGTACTTC
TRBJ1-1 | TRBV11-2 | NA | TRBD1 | CASSLSRGGLNTEAFF | TGTGCCAGCAGCTTGAGCAGGGGGGGGCTGAACACTGAAGCTTTCTTT
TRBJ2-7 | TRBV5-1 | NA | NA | CASSSTGRAPNEQYF | TGCGCCAGCAGCTCAACTGGCAGGGCTCCCAACGAGCAGTACTTC
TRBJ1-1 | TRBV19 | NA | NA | CASRTGNTEAFF | TGTGCCAGTAGGACCGGGAATACTGAAGCTTTCTTT
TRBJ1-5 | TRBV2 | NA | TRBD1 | CASSGQGQGSQPQHF | TGTGCCAGCAGCGGCCAGGGACAGGGAAGCCAGCCCCAGCATTTT
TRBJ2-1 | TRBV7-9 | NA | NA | CASSPTGGMYNEQFF | TGTGCCAGCAGCCCCACCGGCGGGATGTACAATGAGCAGTTCTTC
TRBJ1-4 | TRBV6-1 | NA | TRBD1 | CASSELGTGVNWWEKLFF | TGTGCCAGCAGTGAACTCGGGACAGGGGTAAATTGGTGGGAAAAACTGTTTTTT
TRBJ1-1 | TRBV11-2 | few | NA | CASSFFGGETEAFF | TGTGCCAGCAGCTTTTTCGGAGGGGAGACTGAAGCTTTCTTT
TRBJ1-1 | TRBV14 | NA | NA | CASSQDYSGTEAFF | TGTGCCAGCAGCCAAGATTATTCCGGGACTGAAGCTTTCTTT
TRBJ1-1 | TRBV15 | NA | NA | CATSRDLGGGTEAFF | TGTGCCACCAGCAGAGATCTCGGCGGAGGCACTGAAGCTTTCTTT
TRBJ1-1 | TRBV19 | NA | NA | CASREGGRTEAFF | TGTGCCAGTAGAGAGGGTGGGCGCACTGAAGCTTTCTTT
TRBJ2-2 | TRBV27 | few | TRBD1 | CASKQGVNTGELFF | TGTGCCAGCAAACAGGGGGTGAACACCGGGGAGCTGTTTTTT
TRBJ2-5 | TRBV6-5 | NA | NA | CASSYSSGRSGETQYF | TGTGCCAGCAGTTACTCCTCTGGACGGAGCGGAGAGACCCAGTACTTC
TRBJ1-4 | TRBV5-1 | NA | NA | CASQSDSTNEKLFF | TGCGCCAGCCAATCCGACTCAACTAATGAAAAACTGTTTTTT
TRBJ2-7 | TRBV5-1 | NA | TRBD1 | CASSPPFGTAYYEQYF | TGCGCCAGCAGCCCCCCCTTCGGGACAGCGTACTACGAGCAGTACTTC
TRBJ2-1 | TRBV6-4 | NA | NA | CASSDSVNEQFF | TGTGCCAGCAGTGACTCTGTCAATGAGCAGTTCTTC